This T cell receptor (beta chain) was sequenced for a study of blood T cells in healthy people across ages. The CDR3 spans 13 residues. Germline V gives CDR1 MGHRA, CDR2 YSYEKL. Trimming took off 1 base at V and 2 bases at J, with 6 bases between the two ends. Sample-barcoded 5' priming and a J-beta primer mix drove a second PCR of 7 to 11 cycles. Sequencing recovered at least 3 million CDR3-containing paired-end reads from each sample. TCRdb processed the 5' RACE reads anew with MiXCR; each CDR3 protein has one entry. The data show roughly 2 million distinct CDR3 sequences, with 49% seen just once and over 2% held by the top ten. As to this clonotype: The antigen remains undetermined.

Findings and caveats of the study: Unknown CMV status may confound age-related changes in expanded clones. Across samples, TCR beta diversity tracked strongly with naive T cell percentage. Naive CD4+ cells and diversity were both higher in long-lived donors than in aged donors.

The V gene is TRBV4-1, the J gene TRBJ2-7; no reliable D call. The clonotype comes from a middle-aged woman in good health. Sequences were obtained from blood. In DNA, the CDR3 is TGCGCCAGCAGCCAAGTGGTGACCTACGAGCAGTACTTC. Encoded protein: CASSQVVTYEQYF.